This passage covers 21 T cell receptor beta chains from one sample sequenced in a study of tumor and adjacent non-tumor tissue in lung cancer. The library came from three nested PCR rounds adapted from ARM-PCR protocols. MiXCR, applied by TCRdb to the multiplex PCR reads, yields one record per CDR3 protein. The sample includes more than 85,000 distinct CDR3 sequences, over 75% of them seen just once. The template was RNA from unsorted bulk tissue. The sample taken for sequencing was lung tumor tissue. The receptor set was obtained from a man in his sixties or seventies with non-small cell lung cancer.

Points on this clonotype: This may stem from a read error, because a much larger clone lies one nucleotide away. The genes are TRBV7-9 and TRBJ2-7; perhaps TRBD2 as D (6 bases). The CDR3 is made up of 14 amino acids. From germline, CDR1 is SEHNR and CDR2 FQNEAQ (reference sequence). The DNA of the CDR3 is TGTACCAGCAGCTCGAGCGGGTCCTCGTACGAGCAGTACTTC. Its protein is CTSSSSGSSYEQYF.

As concerns this clonotype: An end of the junction differs from the germline gene, which may be a read error. The rearrangement links TRBV11-2 to TRBJ2-3; no definite D call. This CDR3 has 13 amino acids. CDR1 is SGHAT and CDR2 is FQNNGV in the germline V gene. CDR3 sequence (DNA): TGTGCGACGTCTGGTCGGAACACAGATATGCAGTATTTC. Translation: CATSGRNTDMQYF.

The CDR3 protein is CASNSAGGLLTF. CDR3 bases: TGTGCCAGCAACTCAGCAGGGGGCCTGCTCACCTTC. This sequence joins TRBV11-3 and TRBJ1-2, with TRBD1 matching over 8 bases. With V trimmed by 7 bases and J by 13 bases, 11 bases remained unmatched. Looked up from germline, CDR1 is SGHNT and CDR2 is YENEEA. The CDR3 runs 12 residues.

Turning to this clonotype: The junction and the germline gene differ at one end; a read error may be behind it. The V call is TRBV6-2 or TRBV6-3, the J call TRBJ2-2, with 8 bases matching TRBD1. Per the germline V gene, CDR1 is MNHEY and CDR2 is SVGEGT. This CDR3 has 16 amino acids. CDR3 amino acids: CANSYGQGADTGELFF. The CDR3 DNA reads as TGTGCCAACAGTTATGGACAGGGTGCAGACACCGGGGAGCTGTTTTTT.

This clonotype was seen a few times. One end of the junction is discordant with germline, which a read error may explain. The genes are TRBV4-3 and TRBJ2-5; D may be TRBD2 (6 bases). The CDR3 extends over 16 amino acids. Looked up from germline, CDR1 is LGHNA and CDR2 is YSLEER. In DNA, the CDR3 is TGCACCAGCAGCCAGACCGGAGGGGTGGGACAAGAGACCCAGTACTTC. Its protein is CTSSQTGGVGQETQYF.

Concerning this clonotype: A much larger clone sits a single nucleotide away, making a read error possible. CDR3 amino acids: CASSVSENRDEQYF. The CDR3 DNA reads as TGTGCCAGCAGCGTCTCAGAGAACAGGGACGAGCAGTACTTC. The rearrangement joins TRBV9 to TRBJ2-7, with D possibly being TRBD1 (6 bases). Germline V gives CDR1 SGDLS, CDR2 YYNGEE. This CDR3 has 14 amino acids. V dropped 2 bases and J dropped 5 bases, with 14 bases sitting between them.

Of note for this clonotype: Relative to the germline gene, one junction end is altered; a read error may explain this. This chain connects TRBV28 to TRBJ1-1, with D unresolved. The CDR3 has 13 residues. Germline loops: CDR1 MDHEN, CDR2 SYDVKM. The CDR3 nucleotides read TGTGCTAGCAGTTTAGAGGTGGGAACTGAATCTTTCTTT. It specifies CASSLEVGTESFF. The whole variable domain, filled in from reference TRBV28 and TRBJ1-1, reads DVKVTQSSRYLVKRTGEKVFLECVQDMDHENMFWYRQDPGLGLRLIYFSYDVKMKEKGDIPEGYSVSREKKERFSLILESASTNQTSMYLCASSLEVGTESFFGQGTRLTVV.

Regarding this clonotype: A read error is likely, as this CDR3 ends without the conserved phenylalanine or tryptophan. V usage is TRBV29-1 and J usage is TRBJ2-7; D might be TRBD2 (6 bases). Trimming removed 5 bases from V and 0 bases from J, with 11 bases in between. The CDR3 has 13 amino acids. The germline gives CDR1 SQVTM, CDR2 ANQGSEA. CDR3 in DNA: TGCAGCGTTCCGGGAGCGACCTCCTACGAGCAGTACTCC. It yields the protein CSVPGATSYEQYS.

Comment on this clonotype: In this CDR3 the conserved last residue, phenylalanine or tryptophan, is missing, so a read error is likely. The DNA is omitted, as the CDR3 cannot be located on it reliably, and the CDR3 follows TCRdb's listing. The chain couples TRBV4-2 to TRBJ1-5; the D call in the table, TRBD1, was not verified against the DNA. The CDR3 extends over 15 residues, inclusive of both ends. Germline CDR1 LGHNA, CDR2 YNFKEQ. CDR3 in amino acids: CASSLQGTGDQPQRL.

The V and J genes are TRBV14 and TRBJ1-6, with D maybe TRBD1 (6 bases). V was trimmed by 0 bases and J by 8 bases, leaving 11 bases between them. Germline CDR1 SGHDN, CDR2 FVKESK. The CDR3 is 15 residues long. In DNA, the CDR3 is TGTGCCAGCAGCCAAGATATACAGGGAGATTCACCCCTCCACTTT. Amino acid sequence: CASSQDIQGDSPLHF.

Concerning this clonotype: At one end the junction does not follow the germline gene, possibly because of a read error. This rearrangement joins TRBV29-1 to TRBJ2-3; D may be TRBD1 (5 bases). The CDR3 length is 14 residues. The V gene's germline CDR1 is SQVTM and CDR2 ANQGSEA. The CDR3 reads CSINRPQGTDTQYF. The CDR3 DNA follows: TGCAGCATCAACAGGCCGCAGGGCACAGACACGCAGTATTTT.

As to this clonotype: Its ends do not fully match the called genes, so a read error is possible. This sequence joins TRBV10-2 and TRBJ2-1; D is perhaps TRBD1 or TRBD2 (5 bases each). Germline values: CDR1 WSHSY, CDR2 SAAADI. The CDR3 sequence is 15 residues long. CDR3 protein: CASRSPGPSSQKRFF. CDR3 coding DNA: TGCGCCAGCAGGTCCCCGGGACCCTCTTCTCAAAAGCGGTTCTTT.

A note on this clonotype: This sequence may be a read error, since a much larger clone differs from it by one base. The chain recombines TRBV28 with TRBJ2-5, with 12 nucleotides matching TRBD2. CDR1 MDHEN and CDR2 SYDVKM come from the germline V gene. There are 14 residues in the CDR3. CDR3 loop: CDSRTSGTQETQYF. CDR3 in DNA: TGTGACAGCAGGACTAGCGGGACTCAAGAGACCCAGTACTTC.

The rearrangement uses TRBV28 and TRBJ2-6; no definite D call. With 4 bases removed from V and 4 bases from J, the gap between germline ends came to 26 bases. Looked up from germline, CDR1 is MDHEN and CDR2 is SYDVKM. The CDR3 has 20 residues. The CDR3 DNA reads TGTGCCAGCAGTTACGGCGCCTATCCCTGGATATGCTGGGGGGCCAACGTCCTGACTTTC. The encoded protein is CASSYGAYPWICWGANVLTF.

About this clonotype itself: A much larger clone lies a single base off, so this may be a read error. V and J are TRBV5-1 and TRBJ2-7; 7 bases are a match to TRBD2. The ends lost 2 bases at V and 3 bases at J; junction bases unmatched: 5. The CDR3 has 14 amino acids. Germline V gene sequence: CDR1 SGHRS, CDR2 YFSETQ. The CDR3 loop reads CASSFGGSFYEQYF. CDR3 coding DNA: TGCGCCAGCAGCTTCGGCGGGAGCTTCTACGAGCAGTACTTC. Combining the CDR3 with reference TRBV5-1 and TRBJ2-7 gives the whole variable domain KAGVTQTPRYLIKTRGQQVTLSCSPISGHRSVSWYQQTPGQGLQFLFEYFSETQRNKGNFPGRFSGRQFSNSRSEMNVSTLELGDSALYLCASSFGGSFYEQYFGPGTRLTVT.

The chain recombines TRBV28 with TRBJ1-3, with TRBD1 matching 7 bases. Germline V lookup: CDR1 MDHEN, CDR2 SYDVKM. The CDR3 totals 17 residues. The CDR3 loop is CVGSSMTGSRSGNTIYF. The CDR3 region has the DNA TGTGTAGGCAGTTCCATGACAGGGTCGAGATCTGGAAACACCATATATTTT. Based on the CDR3 plus reference TRBV28 and TRBJ1-3, the full variable domain is DVKVTQSSRYLVKRTGEKVFLECVQDMDHENMFWYRQDPGLGLRLIYFSYDVKMKEKGDIPEGYSVSREKKERFSLILESASTNQTSMYLCVGSSMTGSRSGNTIYFGEGSWLTVV.

Concerning this clonotype itself: An end of the junction does not agree with germline; a read error may underlie this. The chain couples TRBV6-6 to TRBJ1-1, with a tentative D call TRBD1 (5 bases). Germline V gene sequence: CDR1 MNHNY, CDR2 SVGAGI (reference sequence). This CDR3 contains 12 residues. This CDR3 reads CASGDRSTETFF. For the CDR3, the DNA is TGTGCCAGCGGGGACCGTAGCACTGAAACTTTCTTT.

Notes on this clonotype: Without the conserved terminal phenylalanine or tryptophan, this CDR3 likely stems from a read error. The chain is built from TRBV29-1 and TRBJ2-2, with 7 bases lining up with TRBD2. The CDR3 contains 14 residues. Germline V gene lookup returns CDR1 SQVTM and CDR2 ANQGSEA. The CDR3 here is CSVDVAGGIGELFV. CDR3 nucleotides: TGCAGTGTTGACGTAGCGGGTGGCATCGGGGAGCTGTTTGTT.

On this clonotype: One end of the junction does not line up with germline, which may come from a read error. The CDR3 DNA is TGCGCCAGCAGTACAGGAGACATGGGCACTGAAGCTTTCTTT. This sequence encodes CASSTGDMGTEAFF. The chain has TRBV6-5 and TRBJ1-1, with D maybe TRBD1 (5 bases). Germline V gives CDR1 MNHEY, CDR2 SVGAGI. The CDR3 consists of 14 residues.

About this clonotype itself: Relative to the germline gene, one junction end is altered; a read error may explain this. J is TRBJ1-2 and V is TRBV28; perhaps TRBD1 as D (6 bases). Germline CDR1 is MDHEN and CDR2 is SYDVKM. The CDR3 spans 12 residues. The CDR3 DNA is TGTGCCAACAGTTTGACAGGACATGGCTACACCTTC. This codes for CANSLTGHGYTF.

As to this clonotype: The junction differs from germline at one of its ends, possibly a read error. V usage is TRBV12-3 or TRBV12-4 and J usage is TRBJ1-3, with TRBD1 matching 7 bases. The CDR3 sequence is 18 residues long. As DNA, the CDR3 is TGTACCAGCAGTCGTCCCGGGACAGTGATCGGCTCTGGAAACACCGTATATTTT. Residues: CTSSRPGTVIGSGNTVYF.